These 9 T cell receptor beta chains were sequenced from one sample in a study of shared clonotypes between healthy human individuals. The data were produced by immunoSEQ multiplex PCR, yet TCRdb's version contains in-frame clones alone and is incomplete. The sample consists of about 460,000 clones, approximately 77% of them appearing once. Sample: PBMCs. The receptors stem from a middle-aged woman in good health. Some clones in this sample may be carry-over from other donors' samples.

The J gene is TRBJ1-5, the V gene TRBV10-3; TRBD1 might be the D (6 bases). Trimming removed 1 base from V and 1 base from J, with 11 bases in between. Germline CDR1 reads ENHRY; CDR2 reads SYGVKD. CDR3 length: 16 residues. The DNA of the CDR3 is TGTGCCATCAGTGAGTGGGGGCTGGCGAGCAATCAGCCCCAGCATTTT. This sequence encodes CAISEWGLASNQPQHF.

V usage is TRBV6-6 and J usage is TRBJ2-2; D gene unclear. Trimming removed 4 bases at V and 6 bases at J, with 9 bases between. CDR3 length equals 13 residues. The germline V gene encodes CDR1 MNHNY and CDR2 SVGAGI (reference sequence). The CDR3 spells CASSFLTAGELFF. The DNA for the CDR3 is TGTGCCAGCAGTTTCCTAACCGCCGGGGAGCTGTTTTTT.

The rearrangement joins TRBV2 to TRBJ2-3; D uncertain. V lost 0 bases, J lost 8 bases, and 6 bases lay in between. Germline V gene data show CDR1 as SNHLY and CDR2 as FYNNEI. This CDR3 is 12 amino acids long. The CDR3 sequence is CASSEARGTQYF. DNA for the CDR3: TGTGCCAGCAGTGAAGCTCGCGGTACGCAGTATTTT.

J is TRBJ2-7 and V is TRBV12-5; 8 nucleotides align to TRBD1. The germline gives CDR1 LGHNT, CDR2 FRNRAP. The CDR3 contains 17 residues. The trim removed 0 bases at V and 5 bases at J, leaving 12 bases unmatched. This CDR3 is CASGLVPGGEITHEQYF. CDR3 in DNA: TGTGCTAGTGGTTTGGTACCAGGGGGCGAAATTACCCACGAGCAGTACTTC.

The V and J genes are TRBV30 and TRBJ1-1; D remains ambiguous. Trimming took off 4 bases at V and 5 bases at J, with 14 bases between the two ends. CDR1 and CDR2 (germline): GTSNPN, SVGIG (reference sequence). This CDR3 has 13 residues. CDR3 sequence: CAWTGYRTTEAFF. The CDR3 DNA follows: TGTGCCTGGACGGGATACAGAACAACTGAAGCTTTCTTT.

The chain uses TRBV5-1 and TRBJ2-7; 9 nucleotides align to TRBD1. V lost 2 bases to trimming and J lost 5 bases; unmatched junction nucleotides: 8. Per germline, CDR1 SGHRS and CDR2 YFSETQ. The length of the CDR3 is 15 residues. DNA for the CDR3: TGCGCCAGCAGCTTCATAGGACAGGGGAGAAACGAGCAGTACTTC. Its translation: CASSFIGQGRNEQYF. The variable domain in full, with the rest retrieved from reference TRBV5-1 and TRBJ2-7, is KAGVTQTPRYLIKTRGQQVTLSCSPISGHRSVSWYQQTPGQGLQFLFEYFSETQRNKGNFPGRFSGRQFSNSRSEMNVSTLELGDSALYLCASSFIGQGRNEQYFGPGTRLTVT.

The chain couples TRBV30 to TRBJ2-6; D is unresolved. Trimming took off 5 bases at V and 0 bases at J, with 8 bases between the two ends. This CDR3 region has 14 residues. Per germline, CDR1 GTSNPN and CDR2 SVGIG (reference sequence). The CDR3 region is CAWDRSSGANVLTF. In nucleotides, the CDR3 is TGTGCCTGGGACCGCAGCTCTGGGGCCAACGTCCTGACTTTC.

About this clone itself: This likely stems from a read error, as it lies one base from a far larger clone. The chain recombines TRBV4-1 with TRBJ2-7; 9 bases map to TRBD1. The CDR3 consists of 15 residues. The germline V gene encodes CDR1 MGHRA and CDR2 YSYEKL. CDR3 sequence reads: CASSHPGTGLYEQHF. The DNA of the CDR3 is TGCGCCAGCAGCCACCCCGGGACAGGGCTCTACGAGCAGCACTTC.

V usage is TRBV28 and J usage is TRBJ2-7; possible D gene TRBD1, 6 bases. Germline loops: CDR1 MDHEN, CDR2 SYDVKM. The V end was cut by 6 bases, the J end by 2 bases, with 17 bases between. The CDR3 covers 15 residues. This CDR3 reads CASRPPSGAPYEQYF. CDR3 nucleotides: TGTGCCAGCAGGCCCCCCTCAGGGGCTCCCTACGAGCAGTACTTC. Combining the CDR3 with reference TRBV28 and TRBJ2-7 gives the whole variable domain DVKVTQSSRYLVKRTGEKVFLECVQDMDHENMFWYRQDPGLGLRLIYFSYDVKMKEKGDIPEGYSVSREKKERFSLILESASTNQTSMYLCASRPPSGAPYEQYFGPGTRLTVT.